The 18 T cell receptor beta chains listed next were all sequenced from one sample in a study of early T cells in non-severe SARS-CoV-2 infection. From the 5' RACE reads, TCRdb called clonotypes with MiXCR, one entry per CDR3 protein. There are around 35,000 distinct CDR3 sequences in the sample; roughly 6% occur only once, and approximately 5% lies in the top ten. Material for sequencing was whole blood. The receptors shown here come from an adult who was a healthcare worker with PCR-confirmed SARS-CoV-2 infection or an uninfected control (not recorded which).

This chain links TRBV20-1 with TRBJ1-2, with D unclear. CDR3 length: 13 amino acids. V lost 3 bases and J lost 4, with 12 bases in between. Germline CDR1 is DFQATT and CDR2 is SNEGSKA (reference sequence). The CDR3 bases are TGCAGTGCTAGGGGTCAGACATCCTATGGCTACACCTTC. Its protein product is CSARGQTSYGYTF.

This clonotype has a count of ten or more. V and J are TRBV28 and TRBJ2-7; D not certain. The V gene's germline CDR1 is MDHEN and CDR2 SYDVKM. The V end lost 6 bases, the J end lost 0 bases, and 9 bases lay between the germline ends. This CDR3 spans 13 amino acids. CDR3 protein: CASSPTRSYEQYF. As DNA, the CDR3 is TGTGCCAGCAGCCCAACTCGCTCCTACGAGCAGTACTTC.

The chain has TRBV29-1 and TRBJ2-2; 8 bases fit TRBD2. Trimming at V came to 6 bases and at J to 5 bases, leaving 8 bases not matched to a gene. The germline V gene encodes CDR1 SQVTM and CDR2 ANQGSEA. The CDR3 extends over 14 amino acids. In nucleotides, the CDR3 is TGCAGCGTGAAGCGGGAGTCCGGGACCGGGGAGCTGTTTTTT. Its translation is CSVKRESGTGELFF.

This clonotype was recorded at least ten times. This rearrangement joins TRBV29-1 to TRBJ2-1; 7 nucleotides match TRBD2. Germline values: CDR1 SQVTM, CDR2 ANQGSEA. Trimming removed 5 bases from V and 9 bases from J; junction bases left unmatched: 10. CDR3 size: 13 residues. The CDR3 region is CSVRAAGESEQFF. The CDR3 bases are TGCAGCGTTCGGGCCGCGGGGGAAAGTGAGCAGTTCTTC.

This clonotype was detected many times. The rearrangement uses TRBV12-3 or TRBV12-4 and TRBJ2-7, with 8 nucleotides matching TRBD2. CDR3 size: 15 residues. J lost 0 bases, V lost 5 bases, and 6 bases had no gene match. The CDR3 DNA follows: TGTGCCAGCAGTAGACCCCTAGCGGGCTCCTACGAGCAGTACTTC. Amino acids: CASSRPLAGSYEQYF.

This clonotype was recorded at least ten times. The chain has TRBV3-1 and TRBJ2-7, with 7 bases matching TRBD1. The J segment lost 1 base and the V segment lost 3 bases, leaving 6 bases of the junction unmatched. Germline loops: CDR1 LGHDT, CDR2 YNNKEL (reference sequence). This CDR3 is 15 amino acids long. The CDR3, as DNA: TGTGCCAGCAGCCAGCCCCACAGGGGTTCCTACGAGCAGTACGTC. This translates into CASSQPHRGSYEQYV.

The chain links TRBV7-8 to TRBJ2-3; 7 bases are shared with TRBD1. Trimming took 4 bases from V and 0 from J; bases not matched to a gene: 7. The germline V gene encodes CDR1 SGHVS and CDR2 FQNEAQ. The CDR3 runs 16 residues. Here the CDR3 DNA reads TGTGCCAGCAGCTCGAGGGGGACAGCTAGCACAGATACGCAGTATTTT. Protein sequence: CASSSRGTASTDTQYF.

This clonotype appeared many times. The genes are TRBV6-5 and TRBJ2-7; D unresolved. The V end was cut by 3 bases, the J end by 6 bases, with 6 bases between. Germline values: CDR1 MNHEY, CDR2 SVGAGI. This CDR3 comprises 11 residues. The CDR3 protein is CASSYSSEQYF. Here the CDR3 DNA reads TGTGCCAGCAGTTATTCGTCCGAGCAGTACTTC.

This clonotype has ten or more counts. The chain has TRBV27 and TRBJ2-1; 8 bases are a match to TRBD2. From germline, CDR1 is MNHEY and CDR2 SMNVEV (reference sequence). The CDR3 has 12 residues. Trimming took 10 bases from V and 3 from J; bases not matched to a gene: 2. The CDR3 DNA is TGTGCCACAACTAGCGGCTACAATGAGCAGTTCTTC. This gives the protein CATTSGYNEQFF.

At least ten counts were recorded for this clonotype. The V call is TRBV20-1, the J call TRBJ1-2; D is uncertain. V shed 5 bases and J shed 7 bases, with 26 bases lying between them. This CDR3 has 16 residues. The germline V gene has CDR1 DFQATT and CDR2 SNEGSKA (reference sequence). CDR3 residues: CSADTLGEFGAGGYTF. CDR3 in DNA: TGCAGTGCTGATACCCTCGGGGAGTTTGGTGCCGGTGGCTACACCTTC.

Of note for this clonotype: A much more abundant neighbour one base away suggests this may be a read error. CDR3 DNA sequence: TGCAGTGCTAGAGATCTGAGGGAATCTTATGGCAACACCTTC. This codes for CSARDLRESYGNTF. V usage is TRBV20-1 and J usage is TRBJ1-2; D remains ambiguous. This CDR3 has 14 amino acids. Germline loops: CDR1 DFQATT, CDR2 SNEGSKA (reference sequence).

This clonotype was recorded many times. The CDR3 spells CASSFSSGTLAQHF. The DNA for the CDR3 is TGTGCCAGCAGTTTCTCGTCAGGTACCTTGGCCCAGCATTTT. The chain combines TRBV28 with TRBJ1-5; no firm D call. V lost 3 bases to trimming and J lost 11 bases, with 17 bases between them. Germline CDR1 and CDR2: MDHEN and SYDVKM. The CDR3 runs to 14 residues.

Only a few counts were recorded for this clonotype. The chain has TRBV7-9 and TRBJ2-1; TRBD1 agrees at 7 bases. This CDR3 comprises 13 residues. Germline loops: CDR1 SEHNR, CDR2 FQNEAQ (reference sequence). J gave up 5 bases and V 8 bases, and 6 bases lay outside the gene matches. CDR3 residues: CASGGQQDNEQFF. In DNA, the CDR3 is TGTGCCAGCGGGGGACAGCAGGACAATGAGCAGTTCTTC.

This clonotype turned up a few times. The chain employs TRBV5-8 and TRBJ2-3; tentatively, D is TRBD2 (5 bases). CDR3 size: 17 residues. CDR1 is SGHTS, CDR2 YDEGEE, per germline. Trimming removed 10 bases at V and 2 bases at J, with 26 bases between. The CDR3 DNA follows: TGTGCCGACGGACTGACGAGTTTTTTGGGTAACACAGATACGCAGTATTTT. Its translation: CADGLTSFLGNTDTQYF.

This clonotype has a count of ten or more. The CDR3 loop reads CASGRERYEQYV. CDR3 in DNA: TGTGCCAGCGGGCGGGAGAGGTACGAGCAGTACGTC. The chain couples TRBV2 to TRBJ2-7, with 7 bases aligning to TRBD2. The CDR3 is 12 amino acids. Germline loops: CDR1 SNHLY, CDR2 FYNNEI. The V and J ends lost 8 bases and 4 bases, in that order; junction bases with no gene match: 5.

In its sample, this clonotype was seen many times. The genes are TRBV4-1 and TRBJ2-5; D gene unclear. The V and J ends lost 1 base and 4 bases respectively, with 13 bases between them. CDR1 and CDR2 from the germline V gene are MGHRA and YSYEKL. CDR3 length: 15 residues. The DNA for the CDR3 is TGCGCCAGCAGCCAAGGGGGATCCCCCGCAGAGACCCAGTACTTC. It encodes CASSQGGSPAETQYF.

This clonotype was detected only a few times. The V gene is TRBV20-1, the J gene TRBJ2-3, with 11 bases fitting TRBD2. V lost 2 bases and J lost 5; bases outside the gene matches: 9. CDR1 DFQATT and CDR2 SNEGSKA come from the germline V gene (reference sequence). CDR3 length: 16 residues. The DNA of the CDR3 is TGCAGTGCTAGATCGGCTAGCGGGGGGCGGATAGATACGCAGTATTTT. Amino acids: CSARSASGGRIDTQYF.

There are a few counts of this clonotype. This rearrangement joins TRBV5-1 to TRBJ2-7; 11 nucleotides match TRBD2. V shed 0 bases, J shed 1 base, and the junction held 3 bases outside the gene matches. Per the germline V gene, CDR1 is SGHRS and CDR2 is YFSETQ. This CDR3 spans 16 amino acids. For the CDR3, the DNA is TGCGCCAGCAGCTTGGCGATAGCGGGAGGGTCCTACGAGCAGTACTTC. As protein: CASSLAIAGGSYEQYF. The full variable domain, rest sourced from reference TRBV5-1 and TRBJ2-7, is KAGVTQTPRYLIKTRGQQVTLSCSPISGHRSVSWYQQTPGQGLQFLFEYFSETQRNKGNFPGRFSGRQFSNSRSEMNVSTLELGDSALYLCASSLAIAGGSYEQYFGPGTRLTVT.